Listed below are T cell receptor beta chains from one sample, sequenced in a study of cytomegalovirus exposure and HLA in healthy donors. The protocol was immunoSEQ multiplex PCR, while the TCRdb copy is restricted to in-frame clones and leaves out a portion. In the table there are 95,000 to 110,000 clones, approximately 80% of which are singletons. Material: PBMCs. Receptors originate from a male donor in good health and CMV-seronegative. Each CDR3 is given with its conserved first and last residue. Each record gives: V gene, J gene, CDR3 protein.

V gene: TRBV11-1
J gene: TRBJ2-4
CDR3 protein: CASSQYRNSGNIQYF

V gene: TRBV6-1
J gene: TRBJ2-5
CDR3 protein: CASSETSGKGETQYF

V gene: TRBV6-4
J gene: TRBJ2-3
CDR3 protein: CASSSPGDTQYF

V gene: TRBV7-9
J gene: TRBJ1-4
CDR3 protein: CASSTRDSFNEKLFF

V gene: TRBV27
J gene: TRBJ2-1
CDR3 protein: CASSWGGPLNEQFF

V gene: TRBV19
J gene: TRBJ2-2
CDR3 protein: CASSLTVPGELFF

V gene: TRBV2
J gene: TRBJ2-1
CDR3 protein: CASSVRPAGGGNEQFF

V gene: TRBV11-1
J gene: TRBJ2-5
CDR3 protein: CASSPTGGLGETQYF

V gene: TRBV5-5
J gene: TRBJ2-3
CDR3 protein: CASSPEDTSTDTQYF

V gene: TRBV14
J gene: TRBJ2-7
CDR3 protein: CASSQEARGRGYEQYF

V gene: TRBV7-8
J gene: TRBJ2-2
CDR3 protein: CAILTGTRTGELFF

V gene: TRBV27
J gene: TRBJ2-3
CDR3 protein: CASSSASGIVSTDTQYF

V gene: TRBV28
J gene: TRBJ2-1
CDR3 protein: CASTPSGTNEQFF

V gene: TRBV18
J gene: TRBJ2-7
CDR3 protein: CASSPLAGSSYEQYF